This is a list of T cell receptor beta chains from one sample in a study of T cell repertoires in cytomegalovirus infection. TCRdb reanalysed the reads using MiXCR and keeps one entry per CDR3 protein. The sample has 450,000 to 650,000 distinct CDR3 sequences, about a quarter seen once. The sample was PBMCs. These receptors all stem from a human donor in good health (CMV status not recorded). Some clones in this sample may be carry-over from other donors' samples. CDR3s leave out the opening cysteine and the closing phenylalanine or tryptophan. Clone size is shown for a subset of rows, as once, few, many or a class of expanded clone.

>TRBV6-2/TRBV6-3|many
ASNALDRATEAF
>TRBV7-8|.
ASSLREGSNEQF
>TRBV7-2|many
ASSEEGEKLF
>TRBV12-3/TRBV12-4|many
ASSLGITDTQY
>TRBV4-1|.
ASSQVPGGNGNEQF
>TRBV5-4|many
ASSSQTSGRADTQY
>TRBV7-2|many
ASSPEPLNRGKNGYT
>TRBV19|few
ASTATAPSNQPQH
>TRBV20-1|few
SEQAGDGTDTQY
>TRBV19|.
AGRDSRNTGELF
>TRBV6-1|many
ASNRDQRYEQY
>TRBV20-1|.
SAPIRRSPTNEQF
>TRBV7-2|many
ASSLGPPGLNNYEQY
>TRBV15|.
ATSRVGRGFSNEQF
>TRBV7-9|.
ASSFGTGGAEKGYT
>TRBV5-4|few
ASSWRTGGGTGELF
>TRBV7-9|.
ASSRTFIYNEQF
>TRBV4-3|few
ASSQVQGGGETQY
>TRBV6-2/TRBV6-3|.
ASSRLAVSYNEQF
>TRBV27|.
ASSAGVYEQY
>TRBV27|few
ASSLWTGGNNSPLH
>TRBV7-6|many
ASRGLAELGETQY
>TRBV2|few
ASSEMLAGDTQY
>TRBV29-1|.
SVAWGTYEQY
>TRBV20-1|.
SSRTGSSYNSPLH
>TRBV29-1|.
SVASSSGNTIY
>TRBV28|.
ASSLPGQAGTGELF
>TRBV7-9|.
ASSGWVTGARVQPQH
>TRBV29-1|.
SVAGVVTTGEQY
>TRBV20-1|.
SANGLALNTGELF
>TRBV4-2|.
ASSQGRGGRAFQDTQY
>TRBV28|.
ATRAGSQTQY
>TRBV6-2/TRBV6-3|.
ASSYSYGVANEKLF
>TRBV6-2/TRBV6-3|few
ASSYSFVAEAF
>TRBV4-3|few
ASSQSVSGSYNEQF
>TRBV7-2|many
ASSFGREAF
>TRBV6-2/TRBV6-3|.
ASSRDVATNEKLF
>TRBV7-2|.
ASSSAIAGGPNEQF
>TRBV7-9|.
ASSFSSGTDNNEQF
>TRBV6-6|few
ASSYLQMEGQF
>TRBV19|few
ASSMWTPNTEAF
>TRBV30|few
AWSVGGNQPQH
>TRBV15|.
ATSNRTSGTTAFAEQF
>TRBV6-6|few
ASMLGNSGANVLT
>TRBV28|.
ASSLKFSGNQPQH
>TRBV7-2|many
ASKTSSGSGELF
>TRBV7-2|.
ASSVPWTSGDEQY
>TRBV6-2/TRBV6-3|many
ASSYSFGDYDNEQF
>TRBV6-9|few
ASSYAPGAQETQY
>TRBV19|.
ASSMGSAGVGEAF